This T cell receptor beta chain was obtained from a study of spatial heterogeneity in lung cancer. Study-wide context: TCR and UMI combinations that were unique each appeared, on average, more than ten times in raw reads.

TCRdb reanalysed the 5' RACE reads using MiXCR and keeps one entry per CDR3 protein. The sample carries tens of thousands of distinct CDR3 sequences, less than 15% recorded once. Trimming took 4 bases from V and 4 from J; bases not matched to a gene: 9. CDR1 is LNHDA, CDR2 SQIVND, per germline (reference sequence). The CDR3 covers 16 residues. Time point here: sample taken at primary tumor resection. Whole RNA, which was extracted from tumor, nontumor lung tissue or frozen PBMC, was sequenced without any cell sorting. The donor population consisted of more than 55 patients with untreated, early-stage non-small cell lung cancer. Study-level points and caveats: At resection, ubiquitous expanded tumor TCRs appeared in blood more than at follow-up.

This clonotype has a handful of counts. No antigen is known for it. This receptor was obtained from a male donor with early-stage non-small cell lung cancer. V gene TRBV19 combines with J gene TRBJ2-2; the match to TRBD2 covers 7 bases. Sequenced here: PBMCs, sampled at surgery. CDR3 nucleotide sequence: TGTGCCAGTAGTACATCTGCGGGAGCGGGCACCGGGGAGCTGTTTTTT. Translation gives CASSTSAGAGTGELFF.